This T cell receptor beta chain stems from a study of B cell selection in AIRE deficiency. Findings and caveats of the study: Only TCRbeta was sequenced; approximately 40% of shared healthy Treg sequences appeared in Tconv. Around 31% of healthy-donor shared Treg TCRbeta sequences appeared in patient Tconv cells. In TCRBV usage, CDR3 length and diversity, patient Tconv and Treg cells matched healthy donors.

With regard to this clone: Antigen unknown.

Regulatory T cells were sorted as CD4+CD25hiCD127low/negative cells. CDR1 SGHTA and CDR2 FQGNSA come from the germline V gene. The CDR3 covers 15 residues. The V and J ends lost 5 bases and 4 bases respectively, with 14 bases between them. Methods used by the authors: Approximately 5.7x10^4 patient and 9.56x10^4 healthy donor TCRbeta sequences came from Tregs. TCRdb keeps only in-frame clones here, not all; method: immunoSEQ multiplex PCR. V, J and clone size reflect that table, while D and trimming were determined from the DNA. Counted here are 1,500 to 2,000 clones, under 90% occurring once; the ten biggest clones make up over 1.5%.

Input material: CD4+CD25+ Tregs sorted from PBMCs. This receptor was identified in a human donor in good health. The rearrangement uses TRBV7-2 and TRBJ2-2; tentatively, D is TRBD1 (5 bases). The CDR3 nucleotides read TGTGCCAGCAGCGTACGGTTACAGGTCACCGGGGAGCTGTTTTTT. It is translated as CASSVRLQVTGELFF.